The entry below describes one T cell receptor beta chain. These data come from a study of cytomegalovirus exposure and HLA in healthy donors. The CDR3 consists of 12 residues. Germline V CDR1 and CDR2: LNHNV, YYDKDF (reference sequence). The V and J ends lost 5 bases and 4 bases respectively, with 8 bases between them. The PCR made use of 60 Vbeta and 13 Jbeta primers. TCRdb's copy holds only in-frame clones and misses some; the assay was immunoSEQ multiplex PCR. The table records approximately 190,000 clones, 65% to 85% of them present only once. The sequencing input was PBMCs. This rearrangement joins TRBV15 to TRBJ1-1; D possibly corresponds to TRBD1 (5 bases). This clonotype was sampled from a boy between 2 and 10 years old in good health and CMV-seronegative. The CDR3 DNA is TGTGCCACCAGCGGGGCTCGCACTGAAGCTTTCTTT. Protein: CATSGARTEAFF.